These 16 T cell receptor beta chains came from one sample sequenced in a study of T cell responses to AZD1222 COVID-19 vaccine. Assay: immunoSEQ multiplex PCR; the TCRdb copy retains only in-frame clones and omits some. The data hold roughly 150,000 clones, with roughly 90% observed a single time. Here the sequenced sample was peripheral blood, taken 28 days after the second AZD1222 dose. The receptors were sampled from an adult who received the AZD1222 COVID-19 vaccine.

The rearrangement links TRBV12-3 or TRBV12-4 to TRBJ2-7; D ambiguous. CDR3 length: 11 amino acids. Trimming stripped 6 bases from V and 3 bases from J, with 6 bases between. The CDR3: CASRGFYEQYF. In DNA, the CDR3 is TGTGCCAGCAGGGGTTTCTACGAGCAGTACTTC.

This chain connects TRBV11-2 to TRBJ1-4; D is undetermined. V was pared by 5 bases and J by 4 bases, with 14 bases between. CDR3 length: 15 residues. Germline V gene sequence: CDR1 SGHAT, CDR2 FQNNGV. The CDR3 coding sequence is TGTGCCAGCAGCCCGCAAAGGCCCGTTAATGAAAAACTGTTTTTT. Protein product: CASSPQRPVNEKLFF. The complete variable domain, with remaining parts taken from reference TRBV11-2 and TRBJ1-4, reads EAGVAQSPRYKIIEKRQSVAFWCNPISGHATLYWYQQILGQGPKLLIQFQNNGVVDDSQLPKDRFSAERLKGVDSTLKIQPAKLEDSAVYLCASSPQRPVNEKLFFGSGTQLSVL.

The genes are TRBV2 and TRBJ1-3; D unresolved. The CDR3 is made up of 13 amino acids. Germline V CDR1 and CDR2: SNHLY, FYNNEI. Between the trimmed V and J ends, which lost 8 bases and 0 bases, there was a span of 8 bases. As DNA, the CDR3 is TGTGCCAGCGTCCAGAGCTCTGGAAACACCATATATTTT. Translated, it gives CASVQSSGNTIYF.

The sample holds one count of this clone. In DNA form, the CDR3 reads TGTGCCAGCAGTGACCACGACAGGGCCGACGACTATGGCTACACCTTC. It is translated as CASSDHDRADDYGYTF. The chain uses TRBV6-4 and TRBJ1-2; 7 positions match TRBD1. V shed 2 bases and J 3 bases; nucleotides not matched to a gene: 9. CDR1 and CDR2 from the germline V gene are MRHNA and SNTAGT. The CDR3 runs to 16 residues.

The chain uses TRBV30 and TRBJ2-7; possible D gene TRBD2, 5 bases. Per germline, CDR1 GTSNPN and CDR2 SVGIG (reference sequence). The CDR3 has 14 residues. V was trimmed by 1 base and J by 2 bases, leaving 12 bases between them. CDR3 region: CAWSAGRGPYEQYF. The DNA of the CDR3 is TGTGCCTGGAGTGCGGGGAGAGGCCCCTACGAGCAGTACTTC.

Here the CDR3 reads CASSGTLTYEQYF. In nucleotides, the CDR3 is TGCGCCAGCTCCGGGACACTCACCTACGAGCAGTACTTC. The chain recombines TRBV5-1 with TRBJ2-7, with D possibly being TRBD1 (6 bases). Looked up from germline, CDR1 is SGHRS and CDR2 is YFSETQ. The CDR3 totals 13 residues. Between the trimmed V and J ends, which lost 7 bases and 2 bases, there was a span of 13 bases.

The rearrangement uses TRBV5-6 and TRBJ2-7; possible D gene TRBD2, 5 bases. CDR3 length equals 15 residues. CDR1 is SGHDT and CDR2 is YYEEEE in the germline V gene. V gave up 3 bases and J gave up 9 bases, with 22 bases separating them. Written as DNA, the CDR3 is TGTGCCAGCAGCTCCGGGAAAAACCCCTACGACGGGCAGTACTTC. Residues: CASSSGKNPYDGQYF.

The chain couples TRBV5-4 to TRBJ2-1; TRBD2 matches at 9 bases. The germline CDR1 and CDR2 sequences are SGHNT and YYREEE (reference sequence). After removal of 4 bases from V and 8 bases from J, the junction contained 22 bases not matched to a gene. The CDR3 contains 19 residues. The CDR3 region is CASSPSIAGATLGGDEQFF. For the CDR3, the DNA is TGTGCCAGCAGCCCGAGCATAGCGGGGGCAACGTTAGGGGGCGATGAGCAGTTCTTC.

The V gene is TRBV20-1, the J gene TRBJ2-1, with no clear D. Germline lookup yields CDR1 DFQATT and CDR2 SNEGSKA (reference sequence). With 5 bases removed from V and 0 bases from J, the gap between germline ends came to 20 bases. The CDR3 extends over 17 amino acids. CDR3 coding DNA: TGCAGTGCTCGTGGGCAGTCTCCCGGAAACTCCTACAATGAGCAGTTCTTC. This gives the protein CSARGQSPGNSYNEQFF.

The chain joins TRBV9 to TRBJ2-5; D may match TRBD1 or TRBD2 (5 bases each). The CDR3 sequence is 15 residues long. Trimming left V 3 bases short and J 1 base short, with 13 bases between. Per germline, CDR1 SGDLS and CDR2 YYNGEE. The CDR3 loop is CASSEGMGTQETQYF. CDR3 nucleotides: TGTGCCAGCAGCGAAGGAATGGGGACCCAAGAGACCCAGTACTTC.

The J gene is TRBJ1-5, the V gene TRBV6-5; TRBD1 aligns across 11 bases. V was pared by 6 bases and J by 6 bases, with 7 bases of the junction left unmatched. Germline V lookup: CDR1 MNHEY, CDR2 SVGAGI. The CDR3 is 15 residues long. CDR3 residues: CASSRTGGNRQPQHF. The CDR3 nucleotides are TGTGCCAGCAGCCGGACAGGGGGCAATCGTCAGCCCCAGCATTTT.

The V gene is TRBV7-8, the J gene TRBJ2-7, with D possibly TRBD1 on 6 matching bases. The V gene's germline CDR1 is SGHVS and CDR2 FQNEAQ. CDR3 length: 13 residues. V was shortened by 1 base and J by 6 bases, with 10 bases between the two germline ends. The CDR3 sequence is CASSLEGRGEQYF. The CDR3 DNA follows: TGTGCCAGCAGCTTAGAGGGCAGGGGCGAGCAGTACTTC.

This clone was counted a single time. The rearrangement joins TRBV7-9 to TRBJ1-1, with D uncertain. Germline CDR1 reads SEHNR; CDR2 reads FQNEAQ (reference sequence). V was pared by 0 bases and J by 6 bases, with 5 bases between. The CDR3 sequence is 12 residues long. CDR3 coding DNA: TGTGCCAGCAGCTTAGCGCTTTCTGAAGCTTTCTTT. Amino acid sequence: CASSLALSEAFF.

The CDR3 nucleotides are TGTGCCAGTACAGAATTTGGATCATTCACAGATACGCAGTATTTT. This codes for CASTEFGSFTDTQYF. The chain employs TRBV19 and TRBJ2-3; D gene uncertain. The V gene lost 7 bases and the J gene lost 2 bases, with 16 bases spanning the gap. Germline CDR1 and CDR2: LNHDA and SQIVND (reference sequence). The CDR3 has 15 amino acids.

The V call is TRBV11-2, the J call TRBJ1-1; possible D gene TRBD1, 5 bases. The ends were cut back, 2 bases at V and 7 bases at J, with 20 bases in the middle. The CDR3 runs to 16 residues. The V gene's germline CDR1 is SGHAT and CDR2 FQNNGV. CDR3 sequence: CASSLRRGRGNDEAFF. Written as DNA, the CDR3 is TGTGCCAGCAGCTTAAGGAGGGGCCGCGGGAATGATGAAGCTTTCTTT.

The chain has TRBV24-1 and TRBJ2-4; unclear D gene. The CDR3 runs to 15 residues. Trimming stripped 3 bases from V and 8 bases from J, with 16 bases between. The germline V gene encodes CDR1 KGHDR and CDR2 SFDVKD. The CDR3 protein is CATSDPSMVPHIQYF. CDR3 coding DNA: TGTGCCACCAGTGATCCCTCCATGGTTCCGCACATTCAGTACTTC.